This TCR beta chain was found in a study of cytomegalovirus exposure and HLA in healthy donors. Primers: 60 Vbeta forward and 13 Jbeta reverse. Sequencing used immunoSEQ multiplex PCR; TCRdb keeps in-frame clones, though not all of them. The repertoire holds tens of thousands of clones, more than 65% seen once, with 2.9% in the top ten. Sequenced: PBMCs. This clonotype originated in a woman aged 30 to 39 in good health and CMV-seronegative.

The CDR3 DNA sequence: TGTGCCAGTAGTATAGACGAGGGGGTACATTCACCCCTCCACTTT. Amino acids: CASSIDEGVHSPLHF. The genes are TRBV19 and TRBJ1-6, with a weak D call TRBD1 (6 bases). V lost 0 bases and J lost 8, with 11 bases in between. The CDR3 runs 15 residues. The germline V gene encodes CDR1 LNHDA and CDR2 SQIVND (reference sequence).